One and the same sample provided the 22 T cell receptor beta chains below, sequenced in a study of blood T cell repertoires in COVID-19. Clones were sequenced by immunoSEQ multiplex PCR, and TCRdb holds only the in-frame ones, with some missing. The sample shows roughly 250,000 clones, roughly 88% of them seen only once. Sequenced: PBMCs or T cells enriched from blood (not recorded which). These receptors all come from a woman aged 25 to 45 who had recovered from COVID-19.

This sequence joins TRBV7-9 and TRBJ2-2; weak D call: TRBD1 (5 bases). V lost 5 bases and J lost 5, with 15 bases in between. This CDR3 region has 15 residues. The germline CDR1 and CDR2 sequences are SEHNR and FQNEAQ (reference sequence). The chain's CDR3 is CASSPDGQRTGELFF. The CDR3 nucleotides read TGTGCCAGCAGCCCTGATGGACAAAGAACCGGGGAGCTGTTTTTT.

The CDR3 region has the DNA TGTGCCAGCAGCCGGGACTTACAAGAGACCCAGTACTTC. It yields the protein CASSRDLQETQYF. V usage is TRBV7-9 and J usage is TRBJ2-5; D is perhaps TRBD2 (6 bases). From germline, CDR1 is SEHNR and CDR2 FQNEAQ (reference sequence). The CDR3 runs to 13 residues. Trimming removed 5 bases from V and 2 bases from J, with 9 bases in between. Based on the CDR3 plus reference TRBV7-9 and TRBJ2-5, the full variable domain is DTGVSQNPRHKITKRGQNVTFRCDPISEHNRLYWYRQTLGQGPEFLTYFQNEAQLEKSRLLSDRFSAERPKGSFSTLEIQRTEQGDSAMYLCASSRDLQETQYFGPGTRLLVL.

The table lists this clone with a count of one. The chain carries TRBV7-9 and TRBJ1-6, with a tentative D call TRBD1 (6 bases). V dropped 2 bases and J dropped 8 bases, with 16 bases sitting between them. This CDR3 spans 16 amino acids. Germline V gene data show CDR1 as SEHNR and CDR2 as FQNEAQ (reference sequence). Here the CDR3 DNA reads TGTGCCAGCAGCTTACGACCCAGGGGAGAATATTCACCCCTCCACTTT. This codes for CASSLRPRGEYSPLHF.

The V call is TRBV5-8, the J call TRBJ2-2; 15 nucleotides agree with TRBD2. CDR1 is SGHTS and CDR2 is YDEGEE in the germline V gene. The junction had 2 bases not matched to a gene; V was cut back by 7 bases and J by 4 bases. The length of the CDR3 is 15 residues. CDR3 sequence reads: CASGLAGGGTGELFF. CDR3 coding DNA: TGTGCCAGCGGACTAGCGGGAGGGGGCACCGGGGAGCTGTTTTTT.

This clone appeared a single time. CDR3 bases: TGTGCCAGCAGCTTAGAGGTTCAGACGGATGGCTACACCTTC. Translated: CASSLEVQTDGYTF. The chain has TRBV5-4 and TRBJ1-2; the D is unclear. Looked up from germline, CDR1 is SGHNT and CDR2 is YYREEE (reference sequence). The CDR3 has 14 residues. V lost 2 bases to trimming and J lost 6 bases, with 14 bases between them. The variable domain in full, completed from reference TRBV5-4 and TRBJ1-2, reads ETGVTQSPTHLIKTRGQQVTLRCSSQSGHNTVSWYQQALGQGPQFIFQYYREEENGRGNFPPRFSGLQFPNYSSELNVNALELDDSALYLCASSLEVQTDGYTFGSGTRLTVV.

This chain joins TRBV5-1 and TRBJ1-2, with 10 bases matching TRBD1. V shed 0 bases, J shed 4 bases, and the junction held 6 bases outside the gene matches. The length of the CDR3 is 16 residues. Germline CDR1 is SGHRS and CDR2 is YFSETQ. The chain's CDR3 is CASSLDTTGGVYGYTF. Here the CDR3 DNA reads TGCGCCAGCAGCTTGGATACGACAGGGGGCGTCTATGGCTACACCTTC.

V usage is TRBV6-5 and J usage is TRBJ2-7; TRBD2 matches 11 bases. The CDR3 runs to 14 residues. Per the germline V gene, CDR1 is MNHEY and CDR2 is SVGAGI. Germline trimming cut 4 bases from V and 2 bases from J; bases unmatched to any gene: 1. The CDR3 loop reads CASSLGLAAYEQYF. CDR3 in DNA: TGTGCCAGCAGTTTGGGACTAGCGGCCTACGAGCAGTACTTC.

This chain joins TRBV7-9 and TRBJ1-6; tentative D call: TRBD1 (5 bases). CDR3 length equals 17 residues. The V end was cut by 5 bases, the J end by 0 bases, with 14 bases between. Germline loops: CDR1 SEHNR, CDR2 FQNEAQ (reference sequence). As DNA, the CDR3 is TGTGCCAGCAGCCAGGACAAGCCAGGCTCCTATAATTCACCCCTCCACTTT. It yields the protein CASSQDKPGSYNSPLHF.

The J gene is TRBJ1-1, the V gene TRBV3-1 (or the pseudogene TRBV3-2), with TRBD1 as a possible D gene (5 bases). Trimming cost V 4 bases and J 0 bases, with 12 bases left between them. The CDR3 contains 15 residues. Germline loops: CDR1 LGHDT, CDR2 YNNKEL (reference sequence). The CDR3 DNA sequence: TGTGCCAGCAGCCCCCCCCAGGGTGTGAACACTGAAGCTTTCTTT. Its protein is CASSPPQGVNTEAFF.

The chain recombines TRBV9 with TRBJ2-1; 14 bases are a match to TRBD2. The ends lost 3 bases at V and 7 bases at J; junction bases unmatched: 6. CDR1 is SGDLS and CDR2 is YYNGEE in the germline V gene. The CDR3 contains 16 residues. Here the CDR3 DNA reads TGTGCCAGCAGCGCCACCGGGACTAGCGGGAGAAATGAGCAGTTCTTC. Protein product: CASSATGTSGRNEQFF. The whole variable domain, filled in from reference TRBV9 and TRBJ2-1, reads DSGVTQTPKHLITATGQRVTLRCSPRSGDLSVYWYQQSLDQGLQFLIQYYNGEERAKGNILERFSAQQFPDLHSELNLSSLELGDSALYFCASSATGTSGRNEQFFGPGTRLTVL.

V gene TRBV6-2 or TRBV6-3 combines with J gene TRBJ2-1; D is unclear. The CDR3 loop spans 16 amino acids. Trimming shortened V by 2 bases and J by 6 bases, and 17 bases separated the two germline ends. The V gene's germline CDR1 is MNHEY and CDR2 SVGEGT. The CDR3 region has the DNA TGTGCCAGCAGTTACGGAGCACGCCGCCGGTCCAATGAGCAGTTCTTC. Residues: CASSYGARRRSNEQFF.

A single count supports this clone. The J gene is TRBJ2-7, the V gene TRBV10-3; no definite D call. The CDR3 has 13 amino acids. The germline CDR1 and CDR2 sequences are ENHRY and SYGVKD. With 8 bases removed from V and 0 bases from J, the gap between germline ends came to 11 bases. DNA for the CDR3: TGTGCCATCGGGCCAGCCCTCTCCTACGAGCAGTACTTC. It translates to CAIGPALSYEQYF.

This sequence joins TRBV11-2 and TRBJ2-7; no definite D call. The CDR3 has 15 residues. Trimming shortened V by 0 bases and J by 2 bases, and 11 bases separated the two germline ends. CDR1 SGHAT and CDR2 FQNNGV come from the germline V gene. The CDR3 sequence is CASSLDRSLAYEQYF. CDR3 coding DNA: TGTGCCAGCAGCTTAGATAGGAGTCTCGCCTACGAGCAGTACTTC.

This chain joins TRBV9 and TRBJ2-7, with TRBD2 matching 8 bases. Trimming removed 3 bases from V and 3 bases from J; junction bases left unmatched: 5. Germline V gene lookup returns CDR1 SGDLS and CDR2 YYNGEE. The CDR3 totals 14 residues. In DNA, the CDR3 is TGTGCCAGCAGCGCGCGGGAGGTCGGCTACGAGCAGTACTTC. Amino acid sequence: CASSAREVGYEQYF.

The rearrangement links TRBV10-3 to TRBJ2-1; TRBD2 matches at 10 bases. Losses at the gene ends were 11 bases for V and 5 bases for J; bases not matched to a gene: 6. CDR3 length: 13 residues. Germline CDR1 and CDR2: ENHRY and SYGVKD. This chain's CDR3 is CAASGGAHNEQFF. CDR3 nucleotide sequence: TGTGCCGCCAGCGGGGGGGCCCACAATGAGCAGTTCTTC.

Only one count was recorded for this clone. This chain links TRBV27 with TRBJ1-1; no clear D. Germline assignment: CDR1 MNHEY and CDR2 SMNVEV (reference sequence). With 6 bases removed from V and 7 bases from J, the gap between germline ends came to 12 bases. The CDR3 extends over 12 amino acids. CDR3 bases: TGTGCCAGCAGGAGCGAGTTGAGTGAAGCTTTCTTT. Translation: CASRSELSEAFF.

This chain joins TRBV10-1 and TRBJ2-7; 10 bases are a match to TRBD1. Germline lookup yields CDR1 WNHNN and CDR2 SYGVQD (reference sequence). The CDR3 sequence is 14 residues long. V shed 2 bases and J 7 bases; nucleotides not matched to a gene: 5. CDR3 residues: CASSETGQGKEQYF. The DNA for the CDR3 is TGCGCCAGCAGTGAGACGGGACAGGGGAAAGAGCAGTACTTC.

V and J are TRBV24-1 and TRBJ2-1; TRBD2 matches at 9 bases. Losses at the gene ends were 4 bases for V and 6 bases for J; bases not matched to a gene: 9. The CDR3 is 16 amino acids. Per the germline V gene, CDR1 is KGHDR and CDR2 is SFDVKD. Here the CDR3 reads CATSESSGILGNEQFF. Written as DNA, the CDR3 is TGTGCCACCAGTGAGTCTAGCGGGATTCTGGGCAATGAGCAGTTCTTC.

The rearrangement links TRBV3-1 (or the pseudogene TRBV3-2) to TRBJ1-5, with D unclear. Trimming left V 2 bases short and J 6 bases short, with 11 bases between. Germline V lookup: CDR1 LGHDT, CDR2 YNNKEL (reference sequence). The CDR3 has 14 amino acids. DNA of the CDR3: TGTGCCAGCAGCCAAAGCAAAGTGAGTCAGCCCCAGCATTTT. Amino acid sequence: CASSQSKVSQPQHF.

The chain recombines TRBV4-1 with TRBJ1-2; D might be TRBD1 (5 bases). Germline V gives CDR1 MGHRA, CDR2 YSYEKL. The CDR3 runs 12 residues. V gave up 7 bases and J gave up 4 bases, with 10 bases separating them. CDR3: CASTDQGYGYTF. DNA of the CDR3: TGCGCCAGCACGGATCAGGGCTATGGCTACACCTTC.

This chain uses TRBV3-1 (or the pseudogene TRBV3-2) with TRBJ1-6; D possibly corresponds to TRBD1 (6 bases). This CDR3 has 14 residues. V lost 3 bases to trimming and J lost 7 bases, with 10 bases between them. The germline gives CDR1 LGHDT, CDR2 YNNKEL (reference sequence). CDR3 protein: CASSQGTSNSPLHF. CDR3 coding DNA: TGTGCCAGCAGCCAGGGGACATCGAATTCACCCCTCCACTTT.

The chain has TRBV11-2 and TRBJ2-6; D is unresolved. The CDR3 is 17 residues long. Per germline, CDR1 SGHAT and CDR2 FQNNGV. Trimming removed 1 base from V and 1 base from J, with 11 bases in between. CDR3 sequence: CASSLGALLSGANVLTF. CDR3 nucleotides: TGTGCCAGCAGCTTAGGTGCCCTACTATCTGGGGCCAACGTCCTGACTTTC.